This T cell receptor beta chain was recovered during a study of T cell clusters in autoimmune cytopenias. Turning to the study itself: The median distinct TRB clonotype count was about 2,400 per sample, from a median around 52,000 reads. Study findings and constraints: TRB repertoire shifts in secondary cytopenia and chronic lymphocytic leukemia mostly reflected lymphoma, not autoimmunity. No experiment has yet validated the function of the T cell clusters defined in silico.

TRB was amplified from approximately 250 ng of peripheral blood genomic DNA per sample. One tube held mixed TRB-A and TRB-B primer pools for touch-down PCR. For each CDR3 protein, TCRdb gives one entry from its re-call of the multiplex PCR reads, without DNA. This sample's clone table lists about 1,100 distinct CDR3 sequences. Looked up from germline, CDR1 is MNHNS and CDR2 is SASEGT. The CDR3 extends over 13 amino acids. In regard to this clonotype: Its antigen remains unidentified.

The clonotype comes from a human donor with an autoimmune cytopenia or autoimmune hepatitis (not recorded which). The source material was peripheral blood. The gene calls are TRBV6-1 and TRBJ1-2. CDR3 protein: CASSVRLLYGYTF.